A selection of T cell receptor beta chains follows, all from one sample in a study of HIV-infected patients and healthy controls. TCRdb called the 5' RACE reads again in MiXCR, with one record for every CDR3 protein. The sample holds just over 15,000 distinct CDR3 sequences, 7% seen once. Sequenced sample: blood. These receptors were obtained from an adult in good health. Both conserved end residues are trimmed from each CDR3. Not every row has a clone size; where given, it reads once, few, many or a size class.

j_call | clone_size | v_call | cdr3_aa
TRBJ2-1 | many | TRBV11-2 | ASRPSGGAGNEQF
TRBJ2-3 | NA | TRBV7-3 | ASSLTSGGSDTQY
TRBJ1-1 | medium-sized | TRBV3-1 | ASSQEGRQDTEAF
TRBJ1-1 | many | TRBV27 | ASSLRALNTEAF
TRBJ2-3 | many | TRBV7-3 | ASSNDGGGADTQY
TRBJ1-3 | many | TRBV6-1 | ATQRGDGYTIY
TRBJ2-1 | medium-sized | TRBV5-6 | ASSLASDPNRQF
TRBJ2-7 | many | TRBV6-6 | ASSYGGSYEQY
TRBJ2-7 | many | TRBV19 | ASKRGPGYEQY
TRBJ2-2 | many | TRBV28 | ASSSWVTGPGELF
TRBJ2-5 | few | TRBV18 | ASSPRQSFVETQY
TRBJ2-6 | many | TRBV4-3 | ASSQASWEAGANVLT
TRBJ2-3 | many | TRBV5-1 | ASSLGRPDTQY
TRBJ2-6 | medium-sized | TRBV4-3 | ASSQDRLVVSGANVLT
TRBJ1-4 | NA | TRBV30 | AWSVLREKLF
TRBJ2-3 | few | TRBV24-1 | ATSEGSGSGRGDTQY
TRBJ2-1 | medium-sized | TRBV10-3 | AISVRDEQF
TRBJ2-7 | many | TRBV19 | ASRVQDPPYEQY
TRBJ2-1 | medium-sized | TRBV19 | ASSIGLAPSNEQF
TRBJ2-1 | many | TRBV7-9 | ASSTPLGYNEQF
TRBJ1-6 | many | TRBV7-3 | ASSTGMLNSPLH
TRBJ1-2 | many | TRBV7-2 | ASSNPPRGDYT
TRBJ2-2 | many | TRBV4-3 | ASSQDGSGRHTGELF
TRBJ2-6 | many | TRBV5-6 | ASSLPGQVYGANVLT
TRBJ1-3 | NA | TRBV7-2 | ASSTDRPGQGGNTIY
TRBJ1-2 | medium-sized | TRBV3-1 | ASSRLGSSNEYGYT
TRBJ1-5 | many | TRBV7-9 | ASSRERQPQH
TRBJ2-5 | many | TRBV6-2/TRBV6-3 | ASSPGFRQETQY
TRBJ2-7 | many | TRBV19 | ASSIGRVTTYEQY
TRBJ2-7 | few | TRBV7-2 | ASSRDSSSYEQY
TRBJ1-5 | many | TRBV19 | ASSSGGNQPQH
TRBJ2-1 | many | TRBV2 | ASGHEQF
TRBJ1-1 | few | TRBV7-9 | ASSLGGQVKNTEAF
TRBJ2-7 | medium-sized | TRBV30 | AWNGGTASYEQY
TRBJ1-2 | many | TRBV7-2 | ASSPWVSYGYT
TRBJ2-7 | NA | TRBV4-3 | ASSQDQTYEQY
TRBJ2-5 | many | TRBV7-6 | ASSVGTAQETQY
TRBJ2-5 | medium-sized | TRBV6-2/TRBV6-3 | ASSRVELAERETQY
TRBJ2-3 | NA | TRBV19 | ASSARLSTDTQY
TRBJ1-1 | many | TRBV7-8 | ASSDRRGAF
TRBJ1-1 | many | TRBV28 | ASSRGGMTEAF
TRBJ2-1 | many | TRBV7-2 | ASRKAGQPNEQF
TRBJ2-7 | many | TRBV4-2 | ASSYRGDEQY
TRBJ2-7 | many | TRBV9 | ASSREDGPYEQY
TRBJ2-7 | many | TRBV19 | ASSPGQSYEQY
TRBJ2-7 | many | TRBV20-1 | SARNQREGFYEQY
TRBJ2-3 | medium-sized | TRBV29-1 | SVDLGRSPDTQY
TRBJ2-1 | few | TRBV5-5 | ASSLVRGNEQF